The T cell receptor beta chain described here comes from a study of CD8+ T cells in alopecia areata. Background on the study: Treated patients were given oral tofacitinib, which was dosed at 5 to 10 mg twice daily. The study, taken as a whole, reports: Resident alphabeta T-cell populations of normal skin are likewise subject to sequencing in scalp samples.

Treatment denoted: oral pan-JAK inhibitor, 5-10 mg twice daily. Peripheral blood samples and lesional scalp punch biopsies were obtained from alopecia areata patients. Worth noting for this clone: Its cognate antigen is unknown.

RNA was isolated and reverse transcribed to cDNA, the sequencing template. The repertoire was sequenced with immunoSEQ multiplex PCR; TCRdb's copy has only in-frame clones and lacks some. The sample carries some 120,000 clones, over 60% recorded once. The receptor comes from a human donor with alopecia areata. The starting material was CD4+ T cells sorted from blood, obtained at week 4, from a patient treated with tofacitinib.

CDR3 region: CASSPRTSGGKTKTQYF. The CDR3 nucleotides read TGTGCCAGCAGCCCGAGGACTAGCGGAGGGAAGACGAAGACCCAGTACTTC. The V gene is TRBV7-3, the J gene TRBJ2-5; 10 bases are a match to TRBD2. Germline assignment: CDR1 SGHTA and CDR2 FQGTGA. V was pared by 5 bases and J by 6 bases, with 15 bases of the junction left unmatched. The CDR3 runs to 17 residues.